The sequence of this TCR beta chain was determined in a study of identical twins. MiXCR was run by TCRdb on the 5' RACE reads, yielding one entry per CDR3 protein. The sample holds some 730,000 distinct CDR3 sequences, roughly 18% seen once. V lost 5 bases, J lost 4 bases, and 16 bases lay in between. This CDR3 contains 15 residues. This clonotype has at least ten counts. What it recognizes is unknown. Study results and caveats: It was out-of-frame TCR alpha sharing in monozygotic twins that models underestimated. Sequences that were beta out-of-frame showed weaker excess twin sharing.

These data were also reused for a study on T cells expressing NK-cell markers. That paper states: In the group of eight sequenced donors, seven were HCMV-seropositive and one was seronegative. In several experiments, an anti-gamma-delta TCR antibody restricted sorting to alpha-beta TCR T cells.

The chain combines TRBV12-3 or TRBV12-4 with TRBJ2-3; D is ambiguous. This receptor was identified in a woman aged 18-30 years in good health. Input material: PBMCs. The CDR3 sequence: CASSPSWGKADTQYF. The CDR3 DNA sequence: TGTGCCAGCAGTCCTTCGTGGGGTAAGGCAGATACGCAGTATTTT.